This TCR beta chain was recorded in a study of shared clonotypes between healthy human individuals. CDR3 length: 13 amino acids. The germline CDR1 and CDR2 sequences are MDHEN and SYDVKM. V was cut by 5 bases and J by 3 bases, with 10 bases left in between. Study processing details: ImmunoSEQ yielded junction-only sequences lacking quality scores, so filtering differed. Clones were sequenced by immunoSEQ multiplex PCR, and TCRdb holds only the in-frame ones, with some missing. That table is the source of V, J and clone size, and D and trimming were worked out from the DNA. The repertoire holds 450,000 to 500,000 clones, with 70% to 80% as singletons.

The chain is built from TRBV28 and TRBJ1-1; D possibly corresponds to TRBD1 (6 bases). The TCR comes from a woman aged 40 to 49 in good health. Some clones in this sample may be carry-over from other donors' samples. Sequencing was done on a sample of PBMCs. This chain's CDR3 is CASSPTGYTEAFF. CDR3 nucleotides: TGTGCCAGCAGTCCTACAGGGTACACTGAAGCTTTCTTT.